Following are 2 T cell receptor beta chains from one sample sequenced in a study of cytomegalovirus exposure and HLA in healthy donors. PCR was performed using 60 Vbeta and 13 Jbeta primers. TCRdb's table, derived via immunoSEQ multiplex PCR, lists solely in-frame clones and lacks some. In the table there are 150,000 to 180,000 clones, approximately 86% of which are singletons. Source material: PBMCs. The receptors were sampled from a woman aged 50 to 60 in good health and CMV-seropositive.

This sequence joins TRBV18 and TRBJ2-7, with 7 bases that match TRBD1. This CDR3 is built from 14 residues. V shed 5 bases and J 3 bases; nucleotides not matched to a gene: 7. Germline values: CDR1 KGHSH, CDR2 LQKENI. Here the CDR3 reads CASSKVPGGYEQYF. Written as DNA, the CDR3 is TGTGCCAGCTCAAAGGTCCCAGGGGGCTACGAGCAGTACTTC.

The V gene is TRBV5-1, the J gene TRBJ2-5, with TRBD2 as a possible D gene (6 bases). Germline V CDR1 and CDR2: SGHRS, YFSETQ. Trimming left V 1 base short and J 4 bases short, with 11 bases between. The CDR3 runs 14 residues. CDR3 loop: CASSLQVGGETQYF. The CDR3 nucleotides are TGCGCCAGCAGCTTGCAGGTGGGAGGAGAGACCCAGTACTTC.